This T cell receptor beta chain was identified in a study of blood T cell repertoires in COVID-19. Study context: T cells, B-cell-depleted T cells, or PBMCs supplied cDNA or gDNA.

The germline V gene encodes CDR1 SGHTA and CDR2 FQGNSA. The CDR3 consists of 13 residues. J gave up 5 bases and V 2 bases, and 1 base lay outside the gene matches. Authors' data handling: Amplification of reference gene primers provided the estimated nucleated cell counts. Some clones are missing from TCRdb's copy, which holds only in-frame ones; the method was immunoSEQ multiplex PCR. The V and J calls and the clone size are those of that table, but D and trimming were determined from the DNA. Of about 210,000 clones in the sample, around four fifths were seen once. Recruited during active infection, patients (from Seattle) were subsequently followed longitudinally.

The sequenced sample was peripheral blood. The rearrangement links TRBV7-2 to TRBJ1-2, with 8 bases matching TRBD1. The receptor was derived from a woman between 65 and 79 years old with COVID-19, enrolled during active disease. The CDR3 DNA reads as TGTGCCAGCAGCTTAAGACAGGGGTATGGCTACACCTTC. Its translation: CASSLRQGYGYTF.